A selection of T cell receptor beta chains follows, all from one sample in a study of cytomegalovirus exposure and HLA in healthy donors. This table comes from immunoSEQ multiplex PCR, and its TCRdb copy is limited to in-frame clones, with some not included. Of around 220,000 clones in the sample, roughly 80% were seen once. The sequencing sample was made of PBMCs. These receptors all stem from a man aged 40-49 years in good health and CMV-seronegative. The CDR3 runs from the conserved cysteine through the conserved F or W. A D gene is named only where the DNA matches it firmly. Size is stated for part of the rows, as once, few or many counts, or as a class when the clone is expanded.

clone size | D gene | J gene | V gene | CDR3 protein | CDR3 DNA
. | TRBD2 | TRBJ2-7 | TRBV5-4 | CASSRGLADYEQYF | TGTGCCAGCAGCCGTGGACTAGCGGACTACGAGCAGTACTTC
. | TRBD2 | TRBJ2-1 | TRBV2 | CASIGTSGKYNEQFF | TGTGCCAGCATAGGGACTAGCGGGAAATACAATGAGCAGTTCTTC
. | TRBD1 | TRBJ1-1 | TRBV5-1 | CASSLAYDRATFF | TGCGCCAGCAGCTTGGCCTATGACAGGGCGACTTTCTTT
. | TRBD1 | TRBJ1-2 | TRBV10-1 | CASSKGADYGYTF | TGCGCCAGCAGTAAGGGGGCCGACTATGGCTACACCTTC
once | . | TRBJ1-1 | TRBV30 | CARQSAHEAFF | TGTGCCCGACAATCGGCTCATGAAGCTTTCTTT
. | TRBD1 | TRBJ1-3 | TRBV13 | CASSLGLTGSGNTIYF | TGTGCCAGCAGCTTAGGCCTGACAGGGTCTGGAAACACCATATATTTT
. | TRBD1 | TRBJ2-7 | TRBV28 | CASSFGTGSNEQYF | TGTGCCAGCAGTTTCGGGACAGGGAGCAACGAGCAGTACTTC
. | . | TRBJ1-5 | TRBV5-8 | CASSLAGGAVQPQHF | TGTGCCAGCAGCTTGGCAGGTGGGGCGGTTCAGCCCCAGCATTTT
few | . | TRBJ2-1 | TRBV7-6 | CASSLRPSGSYNEQFF | TGTGCCAGCAGCTTACGCCCGAGCGGCTCCTACAATGAGCAGTTCTTC
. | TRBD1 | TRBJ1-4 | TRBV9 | CASSTQGANEKLFF | TGTGCCAGCAGCACACAGGGGGCTAATGAAAAACTGTTTTTT
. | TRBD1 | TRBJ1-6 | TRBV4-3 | CASSRGDSNSPLHF | TGCGCCAGCAGCCGCGGGGACAGCAATTCACCCCTCCACTTT
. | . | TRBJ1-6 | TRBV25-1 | CASRGSRANSPLHF | TGTGCCAGCAGAGGTAGCAGGGCTAATTCACCCCTCCACTTT